This is a list of T cell receptor beta chains from one sample in a study of identical twins. A single record per CDR3 protein comes from TCRdb applying MiXCR to the 5' RACE reads. Here the sample spans approximately 1.8 million distinct CDR3 sequences, about 31% being singletons. The sample was cord blood. These receptors all stem from a newborn girl in good health. The CDR3 runs from the conserved cysteine through the conserved F or W. The order of the fields is J gene, CDR3 length, clone size, D gene, V gene, CDR3 DNA, CDR3 protein. The D gene is left open where the match is weak. Clone size, where shown, is once, few, many, or a class for clones that have expanded.

J: TRBJ1-1; length: 13; size: .; D: .; V: TRBV28; DNA: TGTGCCAGCAGTCCACCGGGGACCACTGAAGCTTTCTTT; CDR3: CASSPPGTTEAFF
J: TRBJ1-2; length: 16; size: .; D: TRBD1; V: TRBV20-1; DNA: TGCAGTGCTAGGAACAGGGGACTCCTCTCTAACTATGGCTACACCTTC; CDR3: CSARNRGLLSNYGYTF
J: TRBJ1-2; length: 12; size: .; D: TRBD1; V: TRBV27; DNA: TGTGCCAGCATGGACAGGGAGCATGGCTACACCTTC; CDR3: CASMDREHGYTF
J: TRBJ2-5; length: 17; size: .; D: .; V: TRBV20-1; DNA: TGCAGTGCTAGAAAGGGGGGGGCCTACTACTACTACAATGAGCAGTACTTC; CDR3: CSARKGGAYYYYNEQYF
J: TRBJ2-7; length: 13; size: few; D: TRBD2; V: TRBV20-1; DNA: TGCAGTGCAACCGGGACTAGAAACTACGAGCAGTACTTC; CDR3: CSATGTRNYEQYF
J: TRBJ2-1; length: 14; size: few; D: TRBD2; V: TRBV25-1; DNA: TGTGCCAGCATCGGGCGGGAGTCAAACAATGAGCAGTTCTTC; CDR3: CASIGRESNNEQFF
J: TRBJ1-2; length: 14; size: few; D: .; V: TRBV20-1; DNA: TGCAGTGCTAGAGATCACCAGGCGGGCTATGGCTACACCTTC; CDR3: CSARDHQAGYGYTF
J: TRBJ2-1; length: 13; size: .; D: .; V: TRBV6-1; DNA: TGTGCCAGCCCCTCCATCTCCTACAATGAGCAGTTCTTC; CDR3: CASPSISYNEQFF
J: TRBJ2-7; length: 16; size: .; D: .; V: TRBV28; DNA: TGTGCCAGCAGCCGCCGCGTCCTCTTACTGACCTACGAGCAGTACTTC; CDR3: CASSRRVLLLTYEQYF
J: TRBJ2-1; length: 16; size: few; D: TRBD2; V: TRBV9; DNA: TGTGCCAGCAGCGAACTAGCGTTCCCCTCCTACAATGAGCAGTTCTTC; CDR3: CASSELAFPSYNEQFF
J: TRBJ1-5; length: 15; size: few; D: TRBD1; V: TRBV5-1; DNA: TGCGCCAGCAGCTGGACAGGGGGCGGCAATCAGCCCCAGCATTTT; CDR3: CASSWTGGGNQPQHF
J: TRBJ1-2; length: 16; size: .; D: TRBD1; V: TRBV27; DNA: TGTGCCAGCAGTTTAATAGGTACCAGGGGGCCATATGGCTACACCTTC; CDR3: CASSLIGTRGPYGYTF
J: TRBJ2-7; length: 14; size: many; D: TRBD2; V: TRBV4-1; DNA: TGTGCCAGCAGTCAAGGGACTAGCACTTACGAGCAGTACTTC; CDR3: CASSQGTSTYEQYF
J: TRBJ1-1; length: 12; size: .; D: .; V: TRBV15; DNA: TGTGCCACCAGCAGAGATAGGACTGAAGCTTTCTTT; CDR3: CATSRDRTEAFF
J: TRBJ1-3; length: 15; size: .; D: .; V: TRBV5-1; DNA: TGCGCCAGCAGCTTGGACACGAGCTCTGGAAACACCATATATTTT; CDR3: CASSLDTSSGNTIYF
J: TRBJ2-1; length: 12; size: .; D: .; V: TRBV28; DNA: TGTGCCAGCAGTTTACTACCGAATGAGCAGTTCTTC; CDR3: CASSLLPNEQFF